This T cell receptor (beta chain) was captured in a study of OX40 agonist ivuxolimab in advanced cancers. Data came from immunoSEQ multiplex PCR; TCRdb stores just in-frame clones and leaves some out. The table records approximately 50,000 clones, 70% to 80% of them present only once. The material was CD4+ or CD8+ T cells sorted from blood, obtained in a trial of the OX40 agonist ivuxolimab. The origin of this receptor is an adult with an advanced solid tumor such as melanoma, head and neck, liver or kidney cancer.

CDR3 region: CASSLLSSNYGYTF. CDR3 coding DNA: TGTGCCAGCAGCCTTCTATCTTCTAACTATGGCTACACCTTC. The chain employs TRBV28 and TRBJ1-2; D is uncertain. Trimming removed 6 bases at V and 0 bases at J, with 11 bases between. CDR1 and CDR2 (germline): MDHEN, SYDVKM. CDR3 length equals 14 residues.